This is a list of T cell receptor beta chains from one sample in a study of blood T cell repertoires in COVID-19. Assay used: immunoSEQ multiplex PCR; TCRdb lists only in-frame clones, some missing. The sample has about 480,000 clones; roughly 90% are singletons. The sample taken for sequencing was peripheral blood. Receptor source: a young woman with acute or convalescent COVID-19. Both conserved end residues are part of each CDR3. A D gene is named only where the DNA matches it firmly. Only part of the rows carry a size: once, few, many, or a class if the clone is expanded.

abundance,d_gene,v_gene,j_gene,CDR3aa,CDR3nt
-,-,TRBV7-2,TRBJ2-3,CASSLALPGGVTDTQYF,TGTGCCAGCAGCTTAGCGCTCCCGGGGGGCGTTACAGATACGCAGTATTTT
-,TRBD2,TRBV4-1,TRBJ2-3,CASSQDLTSGFTDTQYF,TGCGCCAGCAGCCAAGATCTGACTAGCGGGTTCACAGATACGCAGTATTTT
-,-,TRBV9,TRBJ1-5,CASSAHRRGLVSNQPQHF,TGTGCCAGCAGCGCCCATCGCAGGGGATTAGTGAGCAATCAGCCCCAGCATTTT
-,TRBD1,TRBV27,TRBJ1-2,CASGTWTGSDGYTF,TGTGCCAGCGGAACCTGGACAGGGTCGGATGGCTACACCTTC
-,-,TRBV19,TRBJ2-1,CASSLSGPSYNEQFF,TGTGCCAGTAGTTTGAGCGGGCCCTCCTACAATGAGCAGTTCTTC
-,TRBD1,TRBV5-5,TRBJ1-1,CASSTQSGDSSEAFF,TGTGCCAGCAGCACGCAGTCCGGGGACAGTTCTGAAGCTTTCTTT
-,TRBD2,TRBV7-3,TRBJ2-2,CASSLRGGAPGELFF,TGTGCCAGCAGCTTACGGGGGGGGGCCCCCGGGGAGCTGTTTTTT
-,-,TRBV6-5,TRBJ2-3,CASSYGGEADTQYF,TGTGCCAGCAGTTACGGAGGGGAAGCAGATACGCAGTATTTT
-,TRBD2,TRBV6-4,TRBJ2-1,CASRPSGYYNEQFF,TGTGCCAGCAGGCCTAGCGGTTATTACAATGAGCAGTTCTTC
-,TRBD1,TRBV3-1/TRBV3-2,TRBJ2-7,CASSSLTGGLSEQYF,TGTGCCAGCAGCTCTCTGACAGGGGGCTTAAGCGAGCAGTACTTC
-,TRBD2,TRBV4-2,TRBJ2-7,CASSQEGRSGIGYEQYF,TGTGCCAGCAGCCAAGAAGGTAGGAGCGGGATCGGATACGAGCAGTACTTC
once,-,TRBV12-5,TRBJ1-2,CASGLVDRSYGYTF,TGTGCTAGTGGTTTGGTAGACAGGTCCTATGGCTACACCTTC
-,-,TRBV6-4,TRBJ1-1,CASNGEGGKAFF,TGTGCCAGCAACGGGGAGGGGGGTAAAGCTTTCTTT
-,-,TRBV9,TRBJ1-6,CASSPRTDSPLHF,TGTGCCAGCAGCCCCCGCACGGATTCACCCCTCCACTTT
-,-,TRBV6-2/TRBV6-3,TRBJ2-7,CASSPRGRSSYEQYF,TGTGCCAGCAGTCCGCGGGGAAGAAGCTCCTACGAGCAGTACTTC
-,-,TRBV5-1,TRBJ2-3,CASSLGPGSTDTQYF,TGCGCCAGCAGCTTGGGCCCAGGGAGCACAGATACGCAGTATTTT
-,-,TRBV11-2,TRBJ1-1,CASSILGRTGTEAFF,TGTGCCAGCAGCATACTGGGCCGTACCGGTACTGAAGCTTTCTTT
few,-,TRBV7-9,TRBJ1-1,CASSPSLNTEAFF,TGTGCCAGCAGCCCCAGTTTGAACACTGAAGCTTTCTTT
-,-,TRBV28,TRBJ1-6,CASSLRQLISPLHF,TGTGCCAGCAGTTTACGACAGTTAATTTCACCCCTCCACTTT
once,-,TRBV7-8,TRBJ2-3,CASSPRLPLLDTQYF,TGTGCCAGCAGCCCAAGACTCCCTTTGCTAGATACGCAGTATTTT
-,-,TRBV10-2,TRBJ2-1,CASSGGLIQFF,TGCGCCAGCAGTGGGGGCCTTATCCAGTTCTTC
-,TRBD2,TRBV7-3,TRBJ2-1,CASSLTGLAGYDNEQFF,TGTGCCAGCAGCTTAACGGGGCTAGCGGGTTACGACAATGAGCAGTTCTTC
-,-,TRBV7-9,TRBJ1-1,CASSSGGAEAFF,TGTGCCAGCAGCTCCGGGGGGGCTGAAGCTTTCTTT
-,TRBD1,TRBV4-1,TRBJ1-6,CASTGRQGASYNSPLHF,TGCGCCAGTACCGGAAGACAGGGGGCATCCTATAATTCACCCCTCCACTTT
-,-,TRBV9,TRBJ1-3,CASSVERAGNTIYF,TGTGCCAGCAGCGTAGAGAGGGCTGGAAACACCATATATTTT
-,TRBD1,TRBV7-7,TRBJ1-5,CASSSHRGPLVQPQHF,TGTGCCAGCAGCTCGCACAGGGGACCCCTGGTACAGCCCCAGCATTTT
once,-,TRBV5-5,TRBJ2-5,CASSFVQETQYF,TGTGCCAGCAGCTTCGTACAAGAGACCCAGTACTTC
-,-,TRBV5-1,TRBJ2-4,CASSLGHGINIQYF,TGCGCCAGCAGCTTGGGACATGGAATAAACATTCAGTACTTC
-,TRBD1,TRBV7-8,TRBJ1-4,CASTGTGNEKLFF,TGTGCCAGTACCGGGACAGGCAATGAAAAACTGTTTTTT
once,-,TRBV4-1,TRBJ1-1,CASSQVAGTGYTEAFF,TGCGCCAGCAGCCAAGTCGCCGGAACAGGGTACACTGAAGCTTTCTTT
-,TRBD1,TRBV7-3,TRBJ2-3,CASSVAGQGGSTDTQYF,TGTGCCAGCAGCGTAGCGGGACAGGGGGGAAGCACAGATACGCAGTATTTT
once,TRBD2,TRBV3-1/TRBV3-2,TRBJ2-5,CASRLAGFQETQYF,TGTGCCAGCAGACTAGCGGGGTTCCAAGAGACCCAGTACTTC
-,TRBD1,TRBV4-2,TRBJ2-7,CASSQQGAGSYEQYF,TGTGCCAGCAGCCAACAGGGGGCCGGATCCTACGAGCAGTACTTC
-,-,TRBV27,TRBJ1-2,CASSFRGGARWDGYTF,TGTGCCAGCAGTTTCCGAGGGGGTGCGAGGTGGGATGGCTACACCTTC
-,-,TRBV6-1,TRBJ2-2,CASSDRGYFTGELFF,TGTGCCAGCAGTGATCGCGGGTATTTTACCGGGGAGCTGTTTTTT
once,TRBD2,TRBV5-1,TRBJ2-1,CASSLGTSRDNEQFF,TGCGCCAGCAGCTTGGGGACTAGCCGGGACAATGAGCAGTTCTTC
-,TRBD1,TRBV10-3,TRBJ1-3,CAISPNAGQGSTSGNTIYF,TGTGCCATCAGTCCCAATGCTGGACAGGGATCGACTTCTGGAAACACCATATATTTT
-,TRBD1,TRBV20-1,TRBJ1-2,CSASEGAAYGYTF,TGCAGTGCTAGTGAGGGGGCGGCCTATGGCTACACCTTC
-,-,TRBV5-4,TRBJ2-3,CASSPRAGGTDTQYF,TGTGCCAGCAGCCCCCGTGCCGGGGGCACAGATACGCAGTATTTT
few,TRBD1,TRBV2,TRBJ2-7,CASEGTDEQYF,TGTGCCAGCGAAGGGACAGACGAGCAGTACTTC
-,TRBD1,TRBV2,TRBJ1-4,CASSESRGYEKLFF,TGTGCCAGCAGTGAGAGCAGGGGGTATGAAAAACTGTTTTTT
-,TRBD1,TRBV5-1,TRBJ1-1,CASSDGQGYTEAFF,TGCGCCAGCAGCGACGGACAGGGATACACTGAAGCTTTCTTT
once,-,TRBV7-2,TRBJ2-5,CASSAQTRIGETQYF,TGTGCCAGCAGCGCCCAGACTAGAATCGGGGAGACCCAGTACTTC
few,-,TRBV2,TRBJ2-3,CASMAGNSDTQYF,TGTGCCAGCATGGCGGGAAACTCAGATACGCAGTATTTT
-,-,TRBV5-5,TRBJ2-7,CASSFSVGSLHEQYF,TGTGCCAGCAGCTTTTCAGTCGGGTCTCTTCACGAGCAGTACTTC
-,TRBD2,TRBV4-1,TRBJ2-5,CASSQVGGLAGNRETQYF,TGCGCCAGCAGCCAAGTTGGGGGACTAGCGGGGAACAGAGAGACCCAGTACTTC
-,-,TRBV11-3,TRBJ2-6,CASSSGLTSGANVLTF,TGTGCCAGCAGCTCCGGACTGACCTCTGGGGCCAACGTCCTGACTTTC
-,TRBD1,TRBV19,TRBJ1-1,CASSRQGVNTEAFF,TGTGCCAGTAGTCGACAGGGAGTGAACACTGAAGCTTTCTTT
-,TRBD2,TRBV5-6,TRBJ2-3,CASSSRLAGITDTQYF,TGTGCCAGCAGTTCAAGACTAGCGGGGATCACAGATACGCAGTATTTT
-,-,TRBV18,TRBJ2-6,CASSPPGDSGANVLTF,TGTGCCAGCTCACCACCCGGGGACTCTGGGGCCAACGTCCTGACTTTC
-,-,TRBV5-6,TRBJ1-5,CASSFGHGAQPQHF,TGTGCCAGCAGCTTCGGACACGGAGCTCAGCCCCAGCATTTT
-,-,TRBV5-4,TRBJ1-2,CASSDSPSGVWGYTF,TGTGCCAGCAGCGACTCACCGAGCGGGGTATGGGGCTACACCTTC
-,-,TRBV27,TRBJ2-2,CASSLEGARTGELFF,TGTGCCAGCAGTTTGGAAGGGGCGCGCACCGGGGAGCTGTTTTTT
-,TRBD1,TRBV5-5,TRBJ1-2,CASSLAAGQKYYGYTF,TGTGCCAGCAGCTTGGCGGCGGGACAGAAATACTATGGCTACACCTTC
-,-,TRBV2,TRBJ2-7,CASRPESTRGEQYF,TGTGCCAGCAGGCCGGAGTCGACTCGAGGCGAGCAGTACTTC